The next 7 T cell receptor beta chains were all read from a single sample in a study of early T cells in non-severe SARS-CoV-2 infection. TCRdb called the 5' RACE reads again in MiXCR, with one record for every CDR3 protein. Of 70,000 to 85,000 distinct CDR3 sequences listed, 13% are singletons. Sequenced sample: whole blood. The receptors originated from an adult who was a healthcare worker with PCR-confirmed SARS-CoV-2 infection or an uninfected control (not recorded which).

This clonotype appeared many times. The chain employs TRBV13 and TRBJ1-5; the D is unclear. CDR3 length: 12 amino acids. The V end lost 3 bases, the J end lost 3 bases, and 3 bases lay between the germline ends. Germline V CDR1 and CDR2: PRHDT, FYEKMQ (reference sequence). The CDR3 region is CASSFYNQPQHF. The CDR3 region has the DNA TGTGCCAGCAGCTTTTACAATCAGCCCCAGCATTTT.

This clonotype was seen at least ten times. The rearrangement links TRBV6-5 to TRBJ1-1; D unresolved. The CDR3 spans 15 residues. V dropped 6 bases and J dropped 0 bases, with 14 bases sitting between them. The germline gives CDR1 MNHEY, CDR2 SVGAGI. The CDR3 reads CASRPSGRMNTEAFF. The CDR3 coding sequence is TGTGCCAGCAGACCCTCGGGGAGGATGAACACTGAAGCTTTCTTT.

This clonotype was counted a few times. The chain uses TRBV5-4 and TRBJ2-5; D not certain. The CDR3 covers 10 residues. Germline V lookup: CDR1 SGHNT, CDR2 YYREEE (reference sequence). Trimming shortened V by 9 bases and J by 1 base, and 4 bases separated the two germline ends. This chain's CDR3 is CATGQETQYF. In nucleotides, the CDR3 is TGTGCCACCGGCCAAGAGACCCAGTACTTC. Combining the CDR3 with reference TRBV5-4 and TRBJ2-5 gives the whole variable domain ETGVTQSPTHLIKTRGQQVTLRCSSQSGHNTVSWYQQALGQGPQFIFQYYREEENGRGNFPPRFSGLQFPNYSSELNVNALELDDSALYLCATGQETQYFGPGTRLLVL.

This chain connects TRBV6-5 to TRBJ2-1, with D maybe TRBD1 (7 bases). V lost 8 bases, J lost 2 bases, and 13 bases lay in between. Germline-derived CDR1 and CDR2 are MNHEY and SVGAGI. This CDR3 region has 14 residues. The CDR3 DNA follows: TGTGCCAGCGGCGCAGGGGGGCCCTACAATGAGCAGTTCTTC. Translated: CASGAGGPYNEQFF.

By share, this clonotype ranks as medium-sized. The chain employs TRBV28 and TRBJ2-7; 11 bases are a match to TRBD1. The CDR3 consists of 15 residues. Per germline, CDR1 MDHEN and CDR2 SYDVKM. Trimming cost V 7 bases and J 5 bases; bases outside gene matches: 10. The CDR3 loop is CASTFQGQGGNEQYF. In DNA form, the CDR3 reads TGTGCCAGCACCTTTCAGGGACAGGGGGGGAACGAGCAGTACTTC.

This clonotype occurred a few times. The chain has TRBV4-1 and TRBJ1-3, with no clear D. The CDR3 consists of 15 residues. V lost 0 bases to trimming and J lost 4 bases, with 10 bases between them. Looked up from germline, CDR1 is MGHRA and CDR2 is YSYEKL. The CDR3 nucleotides read TGCGCCAGCAGCCAAGATGGGGTTGAAGGAAACACCATATATTTT. It yields the protein CASSQDGVEGNTIYF.

This clonotype showed up many times. V gene TRBV4-2 combines with J gene TRBJ1-1, with D possibly being TRBD1 (5 bases). CDR1 and CDR2 (germline): LGHNA, YNFKEQ. The CDR3 sequence is 13 residues long. V was clipped by 2 bases and J by 5 bases, with 9 bases between them. The CDR3 protein is CASSQRDETEAFF. Here the CDR3 DNA reads TGTGCCAGCAGCCAACGGGACGAAACTGAAGCTTTCTTT.